These 3 T cell receptor beta chains were all obtained from the same sample, sequenced in a study of glioma-infiltrating T cells. Using RNA template, CDR3s of TCR alpha and beta were amplified with iRepertoire arm-PCR. TCRdb passed the multiplex PCR reads through MiXCR, listing each CDR3 protein once. The table includes around 97,000 distinct CDR3 sequences, about 30% detected once. The sample taken for sequencing was glioma tissue, nonneoplastic brain tissue, or PBMCs (not recorded which). The receptors stem from a human donor with low-grade glioma or glioblastoma, undergoing nonglioma brain surgery, or in good health (not recorded which).

This clonotype was found a few times. V usage is TRBV19 and J usage is TRBJ2-5, with 9 bases that match TRBD1. This CDR3 is 15 amino acids long. The junction had 5 bases not matched to a gene; V was cut back by 3 bases and J by 3 bases. Germline lookup yields CDR1 LNHDA and CDR2 SQIVND (reference sequence). The CDR3 nucleotides read TGTGCCAGTAGTATTACCGGGACAGGGAAAGAGACCCAGTACTTC. It is translated as CASSITGTGKETQYF.

V is TRBV12-3 or TRBV12-4 and J is TRBJ1-4; 7 positions match TRBD1. This CDR3 contains 14 residues. Trimming cost V 6 bases and J 8 bases; bases outside gene matches: 9. The DNA of the CDR3 is TGTGCCAGCAGCCTAGGGGGCGCGGGAGAAAAACTGTTTTTT. Its protein is CASSLGGAGEKLFF.

With respect to this clonotype: This clone may be a read error of a much larger clone one base away. V and J are TRBV2 and TRBJ2-1, with TRBD1 matching over 7 bases. The CDR3 is made up of 16 amino acids. CDR1 and CDR2 from the germline V gene are SNHLY and FYNNEI. V was pared by 6 bases and J by 9 bases, with 17 bases of the junction left unmatched. In DNA, the CDR3 is TGTGCCAGCAGCGGGAATACTTTACGAGGGGGCGGTGAGCAGTTCTTC. This sequence encodes CASSGNTLRGGGEQFF.